This TCR beta chain was sequenced during a study of blood T cell repertoires in COVID-19. At the level of the study: COVID-19 samples collected from the United States, Italy and Spain covered acute and convalescent phases. From T cells, B-cell-depleted T cells, or PBMCs came the material, which was cDNA or gDNA.

V dropped 4 bases and J dropped 3; count of bases not matched to a gene: 10. The CDR3 runs to 16 residues. Looked up from germline, CDR1 is LGHDT and CDR2 is YNNKEL (reference sequence). In the study's own analysis: Reference gene primers were amplified, and this amplification served to estimate nucleated cell counts. The repertoire was sequenced with immunoSEQ multiplex PCR; TCRdb's copy has only in-frame clones and lacks some. The DNA gave D and trimming, while V, J and clone size come from that table. In the table there are a few hundred thousand clones, 70% to 90% of which are singletons. This sequence originates from a woman aged 18-29 years who had recovered from COVID-19. What was sequenced was peripheral blood. The chain joins TRBV3-1 (or the pseudogene TRBV3-2) to TRBJ2-7; TRBD2 aligns across 9 bases. CDR3 DNA sequence: TGTGCCAGCAGCCCATCATTCCTAGCGGGAAGCTACGAGCAGTACTTC. Its protein product is CASSPSFLAGSYEQYF.